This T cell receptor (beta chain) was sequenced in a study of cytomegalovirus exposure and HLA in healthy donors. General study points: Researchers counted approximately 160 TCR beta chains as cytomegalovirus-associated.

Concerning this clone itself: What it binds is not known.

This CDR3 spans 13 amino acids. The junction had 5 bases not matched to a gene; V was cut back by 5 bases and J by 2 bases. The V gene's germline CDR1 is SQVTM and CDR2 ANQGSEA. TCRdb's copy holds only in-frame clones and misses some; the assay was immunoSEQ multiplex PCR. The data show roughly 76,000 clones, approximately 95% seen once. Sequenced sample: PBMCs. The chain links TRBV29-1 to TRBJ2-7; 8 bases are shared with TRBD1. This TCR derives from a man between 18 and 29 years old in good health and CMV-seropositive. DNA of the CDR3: TGCAGCGTTTTTGCAGGGGGCACCTACGAGCAGTACTTC. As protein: CSVFAGGTYEQYF.